These T cell receptor beta chains were read from a single sample in a study of blood T cell repertoires in COVID-19. Profiling relied on immunoSEQ multiplex PCR, and the TCRdb table lists in-frame clones only, not all of them. The data contain about 120,000 clones, 65% to 85% of them singletons. Sequenced input: PBMCs or T cells enriched from blood (not recorded which). Every receptor here comes from a woman under 40 who had recovered from COVID-19. Each CDR3 is given with its conserved first and last residue. Each record gives: clone size, J gene, D gene, V gene, CDR3 protein, CDR3 DNA. The D gene is left open where the match is weak. Clone size appears in some rows only: once, few, many, or a class for an expanded clone.

few TRBJ2-4 - TRBV4-1 CASSQDGGTKNIQYF TGCGCCAGCAGCCAAGATGGGGGCACCAAAAACATTCAGTACTTC
- TRBJ2-1 - TRBV27 CASKYPEDNEQFF TGTGCCAGCAAGTACCCCGAGGACAATGAGCAGTTCTTC
- TRBJ1-2 - TRBV30 CAWREYGYTF TGTGCCTGGAGGGAGTATGGCTACACCTTC
few TRBJ2-1 - TRBV5-4 CASSLTSTSGEQFF TGTGCCAGCAGCTTGACTAGTACCTCCGGTGAGCAGTTCTTC
- TRBJ2-7 TRBD2 TRBV5-4 CASSTGTSSTYEQYF TGTGCCAGCAGCACCGGGACTAGCAGCACCTACGAGCAGTACTTC
once TRBJ2-7 TRBD2 TRBV14 CASSHFGLAGVYEQYF TGTGCCAGCAGCCATTTCGGACTAGCGGGAGTCTACGAGCAGTACTTC
- TRBJ1-4 - TRBV27 CASSPIQGGANEKLFF TGTGCCAGCAGTCCAATCCAGGGAGGAGCTAATGAAAAACTGTTTTTT
- TRBJ1-1 - TRBV28 CASTSLTEAFF TGTGCCAGCACCTCTTTAACTGAAGCTTTCTTT
- TRBJ2-7 TRBD2 TRBV19 CASSGGGAYEQYF TGTGCCAGTAGTGGGGGAGGGGCCTACGAGCAGTACTTC
- TRBJ2-5 TRBD2 TRBV5-1 CATTSGGGLETQYF TGCGCCACTACTAGCGGTGGCGGGCTAGAGACCCAGTACTTC
- TRBJ2-7 TRBD2 TRBV3-1/TRBV3-2 CASGRGLAGREQYF TGTGCCAGCGGGAGAGGACTAGCGGGTCGGGAGCAGTACTTC
- TRBJ2-3 - TRBV5-1 CASSRIGGSTDTQYF TGCGCCAGCAGCCGAATAGGAGGGAGCACAGATACGCAGTATTTT
- TRBJ1-3 TRBD1 TRBV28 CASSGDSYSGNTIYF TGTGCCAGCAGTGGGGACAGTTACTCTGGAAACACCATATATTTT
- TRBJ2-1 TRBD2 TRBV11-2 CASSFPAGGGEQFF TGTGCCAGCAGCTTCCCAGCGGGAGGTGGTGAGCAGTTCTTC
- TRBJ1-4 - TRBV6-2/TRBV6-3 CASSPAEEAPKLFF TGTGCCAGCAGCCCCGCGGAGGAGGCACCAAAACTGTTTTTT
few TRBJ2-1 TRBD2 TRBV6-5 CASSPGTSGNVEQFF TGTGCCAGCAGTCCTGGGACTAGCGGGAACGTTGAGCAGTTCTTC
- TRBJ2-2 - TRBV28 CASSFGGRTGELFF TGTGCCAGCAGTTTTGGAGGAAGGACCGGGGAGCTGTTTTTT
- TRBJ2-3 TRBD2 TRBV18 CASSPQVAGGPADTQYF TGTGCCAGCTCACCACAGGTAGCGGGAGGGCCCGCAGATACGCAGTATTTT
- TRBJ2-7 TRBD2 TRBV7-2 CASSYKLAGGYVSPYEQYF TGTGCCAGCAGCTACAAACTAGCGGGAGGCTATGTGTCTCCCTACGAGCAGTACTTC
- TRBJ2-1 - TRBV6-2/TRBV6-3 CASSYSTQGYSYNEQFF TGTGCCAGCAGTTACTCGACACAAGGTTACTCCTACAATGAGCAGTTCTTC
few TRBJ1-5 - TRBV10-2 CASSESGGNQPQHF TGCGCCAGCAGTGAATCAGGGGGCAATCAGCCCCAGCATTTT
few TRBJ1-2 TRBD1 TRBV7-2 CASSVIGQGGYGYTF TGTGCCAGCAGCGTAATAGGACAGGGAGGCTATGGCTACACCTTC
- TRBJ2-1 TRBD2 TRBV5-4 CASSSRSGLAGRNEQFF TGTGCCAGCAGCTCCAGATCTGGACTAGCGGGAAGGAATGAGCAGTTCTTC
- TRBJ2-1 TRBD1 TRBV5-1 CASSFGTGGAYNEQFF TGCGCCAGCAGCTTCGGAACAGGGGGAGCCTACAATGAGCAGTTCTTC
- TRBJ1-2 - TRBV5-4 CASTLGQINYGYTF TGTGCCAGCACTCTGGGACAAATCAACTATGGCTACACCTTC
- TRBJ2-3 TRBD1 TRBV29-1 CSVNAAGTGVDTQYF TGCAGCGTCAATGCGGCGGGGACAGGGGTAGATACGCAGTATTTT
- TRBJ1-5 TRBD1 TRBV5-5 CASTLTGQGLSNQPQHF TGTGCCAGCACTCTAACTGGACAGGGTCTCAGCAATCAGCCCCAGCATTTT
- TRBJ2-7 TRBD2 TRBV7-6 CASSLAYSRERGEQYF TGTGCCAGCAGCTTAGCGTACTCGCGGGAGAGGGGCGAGCAGTACTTC
- TRBJ2-7 - TRBV6-5 CASSRAGGYEQYF TGTGCCAGCAGCCGAGCAGGGGGGTACGAGCAGTACTTC
- TRBJ2-6 TRBD1 TRBV18 CASSPYGQGTGANVLTF TGTGCCAGCTCACCCTATGGACAGGGTACAGGGGCCAACGTCCTGACTTTC
- TRBJ1-2 - TRBV18 CASSYRAIPGNYGYTF TGTGCCAGCTCATACAGGGCTATCCCGGGTAACTATGGCTACACCTTC
- TRBJ2-5 - TRBV5-1 CASSLASQETQYF TGCGCCAGCAGCTTGGCCTCGCAAGAGACCCAGTACTTC
- TRBJ2-3 - TRBV27 CASSKSSTDTQYF TGTGCCAGCAGTAAATCTAGCACAGATACGCAGTATTTT
- TRBJ1-4 - TRBV2 CASSGVRVTEKLFF TGTGCCAGCAGTGGGGTCAGGGTGACTGAAAAACTGTTTTTT
- TRBJ1-5 - TRBV5-1 CASSQRGGSNQPQHF TGCGCCAGCAGCCAAAGGGGGGGGAGCAATCAGCCCCAGCATTTT
- TRBJ2-7 - TRBV18 CASSRDTGLYEQYF TGTGCCAGCTCCCGGGACACCGGTCTATACGAGCAGTACTTC
- TRBJ2-1 TRBD1 TRBV18 CASSPFGTGLNNEQFF TGTGCCAGCTCACCGTTTGGGACAGGGCTCAACAATGAGCAGTTCTTC
- TRBJ2-1 - TRBV5-8 CASSFDREAGNEQFF TGTGCCAGCAGCTTCGACAGGGAAGCGGGCAATGAGCAGTTCTTC
- TRBJ1-2 TRBD1 TRBV4-2 CASSQPGQGRGYTF TGTGCCAGCAGCCAACCGGGACAGGGGAGAGGCTACACCTTC
many TRBJ1-2 - TRBV7-2 CASSLGHPYGYTF TGTGCCAGCAGCTTGGGACATCCCTATGGCTACACCTTC
- TRBJ1-1 TRBD1 TRBV5-1 CASSFRGWAEAFF TGCGCCAGCAGCTTCAGGGGGTGGGCTGAAGCTTTCTTT
- TRBJ1-5 - TRBV28 CASSSTPDSQPQHF TGTGCCAGCAGCTCGACACCAGATAGTCAGCCCCAGCATTTT
- TRBJ2-7 - TRBV11-2 CASSSPSGEQYF TGTGCCAGCAGCTCCCCCAGCGGCGAGCAGTACTTC
- TRBJ1-5 TRBD1 TRBV7-8 CASSPDRARPQHF TGTGCCAGCAGCCCCGACAGGGCTAGGCCCCAGCATTTT
- TRBJ2-1 - TRBV29-1 CSVLLVRGDEQFF TGCAGCGTTCTCCTCGTCAGGGGAGATGAGCAGTTCTTC
- TRBJ2-5 TRBD2 TRBV5-4 CASSPGLAGGSFYQETQYF TGTGCCAGCAGCCCCGGACTAGCGGGAGGGTCTTTCTACCAAGAGACCCAGTACTTC
- TRBJ1-5 - TRBV30 CAWSMGALQHF TGTGCCTGGAGCATGGGGGCCCTCCAGCATTTT
- TRBJ2-1 TRBD2 TRBV5-1 CASSSLAGASYNEQFF TGCGCCAGCAGCAGTTTAGCGGGAGCTTCCTACAATGAGCAGTTCTTC
- TRBJ2-3 - TRBV2 CASSVPPGTQYF TGTGCCAGCAGTGTGCCTCCGGGTACGCAGTATTTT
few TRBJ1-2 TRBD1 TRBV6-5 CASSLSGTERTLGYTF TGTGCCAGCAGTTTATCCGGGACAGAGAGAACCCTTGGCTACACCTTC
- TRBJ2-7 - TRBV5-6 CASRKKGDISYEQYF TGTGCCAGCAGAAAAAAGGGGGACATCTCCTACGAGCAGTACTTC
once TRBJ2-3 TRBD2 TRBV3-1/TRBV3-2 CASSQVIGRAADTQYF TGTGCCAGCAGCCAGGTAATCGGGAGGGCTGCAGATACGCAGTATTTT
- TRBJ2-3 - TRBV5-1 CASSLEGINTDTQYF TGCGCCAGCAGCTTGGAGGGGATTAACACAGATACGCAGTATTTT
- TRBJ2-7 TRBD2 TRBV6-1 CASSARTSGILSYEQYF TGTGCCAGCAGTGCCCGGACTAGCGGGATACTATCCTACGAGCAGTACTTC
- TRBJ1-1 TRBD1 TRBV19 CASRSGQWMNTEAFF TGTGCCAGTAGATCGGGACAGTGGATGAACACTGAAGCTTTCTTT
- TRBJ1-6 TRBD1 TRBV5-5 CASSLTPGQVNSPLHF TGTGCCAGCAGCCTGACTCCGGGACAGGTTAATTCACCCCTCCACTTT
once TRBJ1-2 - TRBV24-1 CATSEPRIDYGYTF TGTGCCACCAGTGAACCCAGGATCGACTATGGCTACACCTTC
- TRBJ2-1 - TRBV11-3 CASSSGGEQFF TGTGCCAGCAGCTCTGGAGGAGAGCAGTTCTTC
- TRBJ1-2 TRBD1 TRBV24-1 CATSDSDRGSYGYTF TGTGCCACCAGTGACTCGGACAGGGGTAGCTATGGCTACACCTTC